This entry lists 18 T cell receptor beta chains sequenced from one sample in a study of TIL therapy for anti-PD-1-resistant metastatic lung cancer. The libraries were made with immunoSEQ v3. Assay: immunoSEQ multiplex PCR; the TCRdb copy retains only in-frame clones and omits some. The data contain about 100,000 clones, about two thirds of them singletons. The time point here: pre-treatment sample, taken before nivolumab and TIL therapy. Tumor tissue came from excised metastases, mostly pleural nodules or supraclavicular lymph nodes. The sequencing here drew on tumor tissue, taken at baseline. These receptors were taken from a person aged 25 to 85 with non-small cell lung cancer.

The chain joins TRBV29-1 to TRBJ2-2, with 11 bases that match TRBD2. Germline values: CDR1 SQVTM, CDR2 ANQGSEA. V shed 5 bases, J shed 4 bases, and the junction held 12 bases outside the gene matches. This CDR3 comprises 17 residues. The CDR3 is CSVRRKTSGSGTGELFF. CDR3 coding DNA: TGCAGCGTTAGGCGTAAAACTAGCGGGAGTGGCACCGGGGAGCTGTTTTTT.

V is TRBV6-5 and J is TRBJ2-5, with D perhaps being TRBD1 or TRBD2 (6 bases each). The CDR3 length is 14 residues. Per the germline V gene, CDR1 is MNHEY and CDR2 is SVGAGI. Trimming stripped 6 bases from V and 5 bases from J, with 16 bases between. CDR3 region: CASRQGGGQETQYF. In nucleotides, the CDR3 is TGTGCCAGCAGGCAGGGTGGGGGGCAGGAGACCCAGTACTTC.

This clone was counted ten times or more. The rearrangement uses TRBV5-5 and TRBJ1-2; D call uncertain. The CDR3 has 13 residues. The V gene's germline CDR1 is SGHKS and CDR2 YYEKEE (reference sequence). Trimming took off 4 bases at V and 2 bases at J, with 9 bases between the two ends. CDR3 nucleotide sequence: TGTGCCAGCAGCCCAGACCTAAACTATGGCTACACCTTC. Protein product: CASSPDLNYGYTF.

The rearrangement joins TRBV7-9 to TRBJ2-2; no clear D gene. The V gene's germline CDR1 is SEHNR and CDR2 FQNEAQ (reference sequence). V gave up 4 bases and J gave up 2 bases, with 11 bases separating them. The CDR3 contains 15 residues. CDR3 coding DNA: TGTGCCAGCAGCTCCTTTCGGGCCAACACCGGGGAGCTGTTTTTT. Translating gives CASSSFRANTGELFF.

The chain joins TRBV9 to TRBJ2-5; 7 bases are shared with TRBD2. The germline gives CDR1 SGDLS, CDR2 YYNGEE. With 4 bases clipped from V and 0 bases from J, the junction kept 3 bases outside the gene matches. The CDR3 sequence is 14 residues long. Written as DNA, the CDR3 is TGTGCCAGCAGCATTCGGGGGGACCAAGAGACCCAGTACTTC. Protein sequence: CASSIRGDQETQYF.

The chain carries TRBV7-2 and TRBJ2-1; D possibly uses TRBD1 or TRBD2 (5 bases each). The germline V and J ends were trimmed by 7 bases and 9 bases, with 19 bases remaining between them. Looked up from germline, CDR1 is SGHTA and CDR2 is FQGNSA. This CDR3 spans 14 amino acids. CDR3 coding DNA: TGTGCCAGCACCACCATGATGGGGGTGGGTGAGCAGTTCTTC. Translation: CASTTMMGVGEQFF.

CDR3 sequence reads: CASSVVGGVETQYF. The CDR3 DNA reads TGTGCCAGCAGCGTAGTGGGAGGGGTAGAGACCCAGTACTTC. The chain employs TRBV9 and TRBJ2-5, with 7 bases identical to TRBD2. The CDR3 contains 14 residues. The germline V gene encodes CDR1 SGDLS and CDR2 YYNGEE. The J segment lost 4 bases and the V segment lost 0 bases, leaving 3 bases of the junction unmatched.

CDR3 DNA sequence: TGTGCCAGCAGTCAAATCGACCCCGGGACAGGGGGTAGCGGGGAGCTGTTTTTT. Encoded protein: CASSQIDPGTGGSGELFF. V gene TRBV6-2 or TRBV6-3 combines with J gene TRBJ2-2, with 11 nucleotides matching TRBD1. CDR1 and CDR2 from the germline V gene are MNHEY and SVGEGT. CDR3 length: 18 amino acids. V lost 5 bases, J lost 7 bases, and 15 bases stayed unmatched.

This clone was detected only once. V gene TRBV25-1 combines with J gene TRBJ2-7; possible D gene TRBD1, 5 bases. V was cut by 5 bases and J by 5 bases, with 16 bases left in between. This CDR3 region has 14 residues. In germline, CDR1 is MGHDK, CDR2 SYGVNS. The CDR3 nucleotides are TGTGCCAGCAGTTTAGGGCAGGGCTTAAACGAGCAGTACTTC. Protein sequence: CASSLGQGLNEQYF.

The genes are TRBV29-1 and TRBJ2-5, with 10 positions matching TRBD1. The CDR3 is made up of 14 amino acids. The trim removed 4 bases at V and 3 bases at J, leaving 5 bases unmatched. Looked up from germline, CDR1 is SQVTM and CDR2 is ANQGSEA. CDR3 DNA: TGCAGCGTTGGAGGGACAGGGGTGGAAGAGACCCAGTACTTC. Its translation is CSVGGTGVEETQYF.

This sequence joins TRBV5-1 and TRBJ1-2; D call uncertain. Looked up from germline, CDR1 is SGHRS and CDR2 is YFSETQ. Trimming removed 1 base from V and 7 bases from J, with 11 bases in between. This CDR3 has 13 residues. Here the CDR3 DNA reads TGCGCCAGCAGCTTGTTAAGCGGCTCTGGCTACACCTTC. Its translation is CASSLLSGSGYTF.

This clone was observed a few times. The chain's CDR3 is CASSVSSSGSYEQYF. Written as DNA, the CDR3 is TGTGCCAGCAGCGTATCCTCTAGCGGGTCCTACGAGCAGTACTTC. This chain joins TRBV7-2 and TRBJ2-7; 8 positions agree with TRBD2. Per germline, CDR1 SGHTA and CDR2 FQGNSA. Trimming took 5 bases from V and 1 from J; bases not matched to a gene: 7. CDR3 length equals 15 residues.

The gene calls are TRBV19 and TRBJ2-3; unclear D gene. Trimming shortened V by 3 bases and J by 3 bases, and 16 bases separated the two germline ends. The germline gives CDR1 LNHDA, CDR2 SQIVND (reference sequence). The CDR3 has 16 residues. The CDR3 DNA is TGTGCCAGTAGTATGAGGAAAGGAAGCGTAACAGATACGCAGTATTTT. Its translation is CASSMRKGSVTDTQYF.

In nucleotides, the CDR3 is TGTGCCAGCAGGGATAAGCTGAGCGGGGGGGCAGCAGATACGCAGTATTTT. Encoded protein: CASRDKLSGGAADTQYF. The chain is built from TRBV13 and TRBJ2-3; 10 nucleotides match TRBD2. Per the germline V gene, CDR1 is PRHDT and CDR2 is FYEKMQ (reference sequence). The CDR3 covers 17 residues. V was clipped by 6 bases and J by 4 bases; unmatched bases: 13.

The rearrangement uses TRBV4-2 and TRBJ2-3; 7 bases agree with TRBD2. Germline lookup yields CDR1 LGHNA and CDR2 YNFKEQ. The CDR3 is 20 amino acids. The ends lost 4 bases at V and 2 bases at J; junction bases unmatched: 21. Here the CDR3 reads CASSPRALAGVMGTTDTQYF. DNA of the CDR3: TGTGCCAGCAGCCCCAGAGCCCTGGCGGGAGTGATGGGGACCACAGATACGCAGTATTTT.

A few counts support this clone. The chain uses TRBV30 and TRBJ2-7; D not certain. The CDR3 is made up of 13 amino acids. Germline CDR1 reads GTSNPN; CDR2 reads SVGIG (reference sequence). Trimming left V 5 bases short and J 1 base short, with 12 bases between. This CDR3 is CAWDSPNSYEQYF. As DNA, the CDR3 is TGTGCCTGGGATAGCCCCAATTCCTACGAGCAGTACTTC.

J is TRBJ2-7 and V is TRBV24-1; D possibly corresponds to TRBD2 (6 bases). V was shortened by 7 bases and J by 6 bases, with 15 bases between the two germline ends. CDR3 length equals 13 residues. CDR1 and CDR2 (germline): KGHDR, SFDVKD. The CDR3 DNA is TGTGCCACCAGACTGAGCCAGGGAGGCGAGCAGTACTTC. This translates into CATRLSQGGEQYF.

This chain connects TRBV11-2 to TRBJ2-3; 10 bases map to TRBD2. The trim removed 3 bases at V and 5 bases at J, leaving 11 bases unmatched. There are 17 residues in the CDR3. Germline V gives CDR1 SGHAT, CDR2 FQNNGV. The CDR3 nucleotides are TGTGCCAGCAGCTTGGGGACTCTAGCGGGAGTAGGAGATACGCAGTATTTT. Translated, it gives CASSLGTLAGVGDTQYF.